These 23 T cell receptor beta chains were all obtained from the same sample, sequenced in a study of T cells after posttransplantation cyclophosphamide. Methotrexate plus calcineurin inhibitor accompanied controls' myeloablative marrow transplants; sampling was 1 year later. Using immunoSEQ multiplex PCR, the repertoire was profiled, and TCRdb retains in-frame clones only, with some absent. The table records about 21,000 clones, 86% of them present only once. The starting material was PBMCs, obtained approximately 360 days after allogeneic stem cell transplant with calcineurin inhibitor and methotrexate. These receptors came from a female patient aged 30-39 years who received an allogeneic stem cell transplant from an unrelated donor, was CMV-positive, and had acute and chronic GVHD. Some T cells may have come from the graft donor.

V is TRBV2 and J is TRBJ2-2; 9 nucleotides align to TRBD1. Germline V CDR1 and CDR2: SNHLY, FYNNEI. The CDR3 is 17 amino acids. Germline trimming cut 3 bases from V and 0 bases from J; bases unmatched to any gene: 5. CDR3 sequence: CASSDWGTGTNTGELFF. The CDR3 region has the DNA TGTGCCAGCAGTGACTGGGGGACAGGGACGAACACCGGGGAGCTGTTTTTT.

V is TRBV30 and J is TRBJ1-3; 7 bases line up with TRBD1. J gave up 3 bases and V 2 bases, and 10 bases lay outside the gene matches. The CDR3 runs 16 residues. In germline, CDR1 is GTSNPN, CDR2 SVGIG (reference sequence). CDR3 sequence: CAWSNRQGLGGNTIYF. As DNA, the CDR3 is TGTGCCTGGAGTAATCGACAGGGTTTGGGTGGAAACACCATATATTTT. Filled out from reference TRBV30 and TRBJ1-3, the complete variable domain reads SQTIHQWPATLVQPVGSPLSLECTVEGTSNPNLYWYRQAAGRGLQLLFYSVGIGQISSEVPQNLSASRPQDRQFILSSKKLLLSDSGFYLCAWSNRQGLGGNTIYFGEGSWLTVV.

With regard to this clone: Other DNA sequences within the sample encode an identical CDR3. The genes are TRBV5-6 and TRBJ1-4, with 7 bases matching TRBD1. Germline trimming cut 0 bases from V and 7 bases from J; bases unmatched to any gene: 3. The germline CDR1 and CDR2 sequences are SGHDT and YYEEEE. The CDR3 is 14 residues long. CDR3 in amino acids: CASSLGQGGEKLFF. CDR3 coding DNA: TGTGCCAGCAGCTTGGGACAGGGAGGTGAAAAACTGTTTTTT.

The chain uses TRBV6-5 and TRBJ1-5; D possibly corresponds to TRBD1 (6 bases). Trimming cost V 4 bases and J 7 bases, with 14 bases left between them. The CDR3 length is 14 residues. Germline V gene lookup returns CDR1 MNHEY and CDR2 SVGAGI. The CDR3 protein is CASSSAGVGQPQHF. The CDR3 DNA reads TGTGCCAGCAGTTCGGCAGGGGTGGGCCAGCCCCAGCATTTT.

In regard to this clone: At one end, the junction sequence differs from germline, possibly due to a read error. This sequence joins TRBV9 and TRBJ2-5; D remains ambiguous. Germline assignment: CDR1 SGDLS and CDR2 YYNGEE. This CDR3 is built from 13 residues. The CDR3 protein is CASSVAPEEAQYF. The CDR3 nucleotides are TGTGCCAGCAGCGTAGCTCCAGAAGAGGCCCAGTACTTC.

The chain has TRBV9 and TRBJ2-3; tentatively, D is TRBD2 (6 bases). The germline CDR1 and CDR2 sequences are SGDLS and YYNGEE. The CDR3 is 14 residues long. Trimming stripped 4 bases from V and 2 bases from J, with 11 bases between. The CDR3 is CASSILASTDTQYF. The CDR3 DNA sequence: TGTGCCAGCAGCATACTAGCATCCACAGATACGCAGTATTTT. The whole variable domain, filled in from reference TRBV9 and TRBJ2-3, reads DSGVTQTPKHLITATGQRVTLRCSPRSGDLSVYWYQQSLDQGLQFLIQYYNGEERAKGNILERFSAQQFPDLHSELNLSSLELGDSALYFCASSILASTDTQYFGPGTRLTVL.

The rearrangement uses TRBV6-1 and TRBJ2-2; perhaps TRBD2 as D (6 bases). This CDR3 region has 16 residues. The germline V gene encodes CDR1 MNHNS and CDR2 SASEGT. The V end lost 3 bases, the J end lost 2 bases, and 13 bases lay between the germline ends. The CDR3 coding sequence is TGTGCCAGCAGTGATGTTGCGGGGACTAACACCGGGGAGCTGTTTTTT. Encoded protein: CASSDVAGTNTGELFF.

This sequence joins TRBV10-1 and TRBJ2-7, with D maybe TRBD2 (6 bases). The germline gives CDR1 WNHNN, CDR2 SYGVQD (reference sequence). The CDR3 has 15 residues. Trimming pared 1 base from V and 5 bases from J, leaving 15 bases between. The CDR3 nucleotides read TGCGCCAGCAGTGAGTTTGCTCGGGGGACCAACGAGCAGTACTTC. Its translation: CASSEFARGTNEQYF.

The chain joins TRBV5-1 to TRBJ2-3; TRBD1 might be the D (6 bases). Germline V lookup: CDR1 SGHRS, CDR2 YFSETQ. CDR3 length equals 14 residues. V was pared by 3 bases and J by 2 bases, with 10 bases between. CDR3 coding DNA: TGCGCCAGCAGCTGGTGGGGGCCCACAGATACGCAGTATTTT. As protein: CASSWWGPTDTQYF.

This clone occurred once. CDR3 DNA: TGTGCCAGCAGCTTTAGGCAGGGGATCGACGAGCAGCCCCAGCATTTT. Its protein product is CASSFRQGIDEQPQHF. The chain employs TRBV7-9 and TRBJ1-5, with D possibly matching TRBD1 (6 bases). The V gene lost 3 bases and the J gene lost 7 bases, with 19 bases spanning the gap. Germline V CDR1 and CDR2: SEHNR, FQNEAQ (reference sequence). The CDR3 has 16 residues.

This clone has just a few counts. The chain uses TRBV29-1 and TRBJ1-5, with D perhaps TRBD1 (5 bases). Germline V gene data show CDR1 as SQVTM and CDR2 as ANQGSEA. The length of the CDR3 is 13 residues. Trimming took off 6 bases at V and 1 base at J, with 10 bases between the two ends. The CDR3 region has the DNA TGCAGCGTATCGCGGGGGAGCAATCAGCCCCAGCATTTT. Translation gives CSVSRGSNQPQHF.

The chain has TRBV4-2 and TRBJ2-7; 8 bases map to TRBD2. The CDR3 runs 16 residues. Germline loops: CDR1 LGHNA, CDR2 YNFKEQ. V lost 4 bases, J lost 4 bases, and 12 bases stayed unmatched. The CDR3 DNA reads as TGTGCCAGCAGCCTCGACTCACAGGCGGGAGGATACGAGCAGTACTTC. Its protein product is CASSLDSQAGGYEQYF.

CDR3: CASSGTSGRPKVGTDTQYF. CDR3 DNA sequence: TGTGCCAGCAGCGGGACTAGCGGGAGGCCCAAAGTCGGCACAGATACGCAGTATTTT. The V gene is TRBV9, the J gene TRBJ2-3; 14 bases align to TRBD2. Germline lookup yields CDR1 SGDLS and CDR2 YYNGEE. The CDR3 extends over 19 amino acids. V lost 3 bases to trimming and J lost 1 base; unmatched junction nucleotides: 10. Supplemented by reference TRBV9 and TRBJ2-3, the full variable domain reads DSGVTQTPKHLITATGQRVTLRCSPRSGDLSVYWYQQSLDQGLQFLIQYYNGEERAKGNILERFSAQQFPDLHSELNLSSLELGDSALYFCASSGTSGRPKVGTDTQYFGPGTRLTVL.

V is TRBV9 and J is TRBJ2-2, with 8 bases identical to TRBD1. The CDR3 is 18 amino acids. The V segment lost 0 bases and the J segment 8 bases; nucleotides outside the gene matches: 15. Germline V gives CDR1 SGDLS, CDR2 YYNGEE. The CDR3 DNA reads as TGTGCCAGCAGCGTAGCAGGGGGCCGACAAGGGCGACTTGGGGAGCTGTTTTTT. It is translated as CASSVAGGRQGRLGELFF.

This rearrangement joins TRBV28 to TRBJ2-5; D is possibly TRBD2 (6 bases). The CDR3 runs to 13 residues. Germline CDR1 reads MDHEN; CDR2 reads SYDVKM. Trimming took off 5 bases at V and 5 bases at J, with 12 bases between the two ends. The chain's CDR3 is CASSSAGRETQYF. CDR3 nucleotide sequence: TGTGCCAGCAGTAGTGCGGGGAGGGAGACCCAGTACTTC.

This clone occurred once. This chain connects TRBV7-6 to TRBJ1-3; D remains unclear. Trimming left V 2 bases short and J 0 bases short, with 5 bases between. The germline gives CDR1 SGHVS, CDR2 FNYEAQ. CDR3 length: 14 amino acids. CDR3 residues: CASSLSVSGNTIYF. The DNA of the CDR3 is TGTGCCAGCAGCTTATCCGTCTCTGGAAACACCATATATTTT.

This chain connects TRBV6-5 to TRBJ2-1; perhaps TRBD2 as D (6 bases). The CDR3 is made up of 12 amino acids. In germline, CDR1 is MNHEY, CDR2 SVGAGI. The V end was cut by 8 bases, the J end by 12 bases, with 17 bases between. CDR3 in amino acids: CASGGAERVQFF. CDR3 nucleotide sequence: TGTGCCAGCGGCGGGGCTGAACGGGTGCAGTTCTTC.

The chain joins TRBV19 to TRBJ2-1, with TRBD1 matching over 8 bases. The V segment lost 1 base and the J segment 10 bases; nucleotides outside the gene matches: 21. The CDR3 sequence is 19 residues long. Per germline, CDR1 LNHDA and CDR2 SQIVND (reference sequence). This chain's CDR3 is CASSIAQFSDRVRLEEQFF. The CDR3 nucleotides are TGTGCCAGTAGTATAGCTCAGTTCTCGGACAGGGTGCGCCTTGAGGAGCAGTTCTTC. Looking up the rest from reference TRBV19 and TRBJ2-1 gives the full variable domain: DGGITQSPKYLFRKEGQNVTLSCEQNLNHDAMYWYRQDPGQGLRLIYYSQIVNDFQKGDIAEGYSVSREKKESFPLTVTSAQKNPTAFYLCASSIAQFSDRVRLEEQFFGPGTRLTVL.

The V call is TRBV2, the J call TRBJ1-2; TRBD1 might be the D (5 bases). V lost 4 bases, J lost 5 bases, and 11 bases lay in between. The CDR3 totals 13 residues. The V gene's germline CDR1 is SNHLY and CDR2 FYNNEI. CDR3 coding DNA: TGTGCCAGCAGTGTGGGCAGGGATTATGGCTACACCTTC. This codes for CASSVGRDYGYTF.

The V call is TRBV9, the J call TRBJ1-3; no definite D call. The CDR3 length is 14 residues. Germline lookup yields CDR1 SGDLS and CDR2 YYNGEE. Trimming pared 0 bases from V and 4 bases from J, leaving 8 bases between. CDR3 sequence (DNA): TGTGCCAGCAGCGTAGTCCCTCCGGGAAACACCATATATTTT. It specifies CASSVVPPGNTIYF.

The genes are TRBV6-6 and TRBJ1-1, with TRBD1 identical over 8 bases. V was clipped by 3 bases and J by 6 bases; unmatched bases: 12. Germline V gives CDR1 MNHNY, CDR2 SVGAGI (reference sequence). CDR3 size: 16 residues. CDR3 in DNA: TGTGCCAGCAGTTATGGACAGGGAATAGGAGTCCCTGAAGCTTTCTTT. Translating gives CASSYGQGIGVPEAFF.

This clone was found a few times. The same CDR3 is also encoded by other DNA sequences in this sample. V usage is TRBV29-1 and J usage is TRBJ2-5; D is undetermined. This CDR3 spans 10 amino acids. The V gene lost 4 bases and the J gene lost 5 bases, with 5 bases spanning the gap. Looked up from germline, CDR1 is SQVTM and CDR2 is ANQGSEA. The CDR3 here is CSVALETQYF. As DNA, the CDR3 is TGCAGCGTTGCGTTGGAGACCCAGTACTTC.

This chain uses TRBV9 with TRBJ1-5; 7 bases align to TRBD1. After removal of 4 bases from V and 2 bases from J, the junction contained 6 bases not matched to a gene. In germline, CDR1 is SGDLS, CDR2 YYNGEE. This CDR3 contains 15 residues. CDR3 coding DNA: TGTGCCAGCAGCTACGGGCAGGGGGGCAATCAGCCCCAGCATTTT. It encodes CASSYGQGGNQPQHF.